Reported below is one TCR beta chain. This record belongs to a study of blood T cell repertoires in COVID-19. Study processing details: Amplification with reference gene primers provided the estimates of nucleated cell counts. Sequencing used immunoSEQ multiplex PCR; TCRdb keeps in-frame clones, though not all of them. V and J calls and clone size are as listed in that table; D and trimming were resolved from the DNA. The sample records some 30,000 clones, 87% being singletons. In germline, CDR1 is GTSNPN, CDR2 SVGIG (reference sequence). This CDR3 is 15 amino acids long. Trimming took 3 bases from V and 9 from J; bases not matched to a gene: 10.

Material: peripheral blood. The chain combines TRBV30 with TRBJ2-1; TRBD2 agrees at 11 bases. The sequence was collected from a man over 45 with active or convalescent COVID-19. CDR3 in amino acids: CAWRRGTSGRGEQFF. In nucleotides, the CDR3 is TGTGCCTGGAGAAGAGGGACTAGCGGAAGGGGTGAGCAGTTCTTC.